This T cell receptor beta chain was identified during a study of blood T cell repertoires in COVID-19 (dated by TCRdb to about 2020). At the level of the whole study: The collaborator samples originated in the United States, Italy and Spain and spanned the acute and convalescent phases of COVID-19. The prospective study material was composed of cDNA or gDNA derived from T cells, B-cell-depleted T cells, or PBMCs. Subjects who had been exposed to COVID-19, were actively infected with it, or had recovered from it provided the deeply sampled blood TCRbeta repertoires that made up the dataset. The repertoires were released in a freely available public database meant as a resource for research on the immune response to SARS-CoV-2. Samples were obtained from the ongoing ImmuneRACE study (first 160 participants) and from some 1,200 subjects provided by 6 global collaborators. The sample metadata nearly always contained a de-identified subject ID, COVID-19 status, age in years and sex. HLA class I and class II types, where available, came from metadata supplied by the sample provider rather than from assay-based typing.

The investigation overall reported the following: Clinical and demographic metadata were provided uncurated, with the amount varying by source and participant.

Whole blood was collected in K2EDTA tubes by collaborating institutions according to the institutions' own protocols. For TCRbeta analysis, collaborator samples were shipped as frozen whole blood, as isolated PBMCs, or as DNA extracted from either sample type. About this clone: Its binding antigen is unknown. No base quality values were provided; no much bigger clone lies one nucleotide off.

TCRbeta CDR3 regions were amplified from genomic DNA using the immunoSEQ Assay, a bias-controlled multiplex PCR. In the paper's pipeline: Nucleated cell counts per sample were estimated from amplification of reference gene primers within the assay. To quantify the absolute abundance of each unique TCRbeta CDR3 rearrangement, sequence reads were collapsed and filtered. Productive Simpson clonality was computed per sample as the square root of Simpson's diversity index over productive rearrangements. What TCRdb holds here is the immuneACCESS table cut down to in-frame rearrangements. Part of the clones is not present; checked against another copy, under half of the missing clones reflect an unresolved V gene, and the others are unexplained. That table is the source of V, J and clone size, and D and trimming were worked out from the DNA. The sample data list about 150,000 clones, and roughly nine tenths of these were observed just once. Less than 0.6% of the sample is held by the ten biggest clonotypes.

Spanning cysteine to phenylalanine, the CDR3 consists of 15 amino acids. The kept DNA is CDR3 alone, 45 bases in frame from the first base. Reading the germline V gene gives CDR1 SGHRS and CDR2 YFSETQ. Trimming costs V 1 base and J 5 bases, and their ends lie 12 bases apart. The sequenced sample was peripheral blood. The TCR sequence derives from a man between 50 and 59 years old with acute or convalescent COVID-19. Recombination connected TRBV5-1 to TRBJ1-4; a tentative D call is TRBD1 (6 bases match). In nucleotide form, the sequence is TGCGCCAGCAGCTTGAATCGGGGGGCGAATGAAAAACTGTTTTTT. Translation gives CASSLNRGANEKLFF.